Only one count was recorded for the clone carrying this T cell receptor beta chain. This entry belongs to a study of control samples from healthy donors and cancer patients. Data came from immunoSEQ multiplex PCR; TCRdb stores just in-frame clones and leaves some out. The sample has roughly 55,000 clones, 92% seen once. Germline V CDR1 and CDR2: GTSNPN, SVGIG (reference sequence). The CDR3 is 16 amino acids. The V end was cut by 0 bases, the J end by 5 bases, with 20 bases between. Sequencing input: PBMCs. The chain recombines TRBV30 with TRBJ2-7; D tentatively reads TRBD1 or TRBD2 (5 bases each). This receptor was identified in a man aged 35 to 55 with colorectal cancer. CDR3 protein: CAWSVPTWDLNHEQYF. The CDR3 nucleotides read TGTGCCTGGAGTGTTCCTACCTGGGACCTTAACCACGAGCAGTACTTC.